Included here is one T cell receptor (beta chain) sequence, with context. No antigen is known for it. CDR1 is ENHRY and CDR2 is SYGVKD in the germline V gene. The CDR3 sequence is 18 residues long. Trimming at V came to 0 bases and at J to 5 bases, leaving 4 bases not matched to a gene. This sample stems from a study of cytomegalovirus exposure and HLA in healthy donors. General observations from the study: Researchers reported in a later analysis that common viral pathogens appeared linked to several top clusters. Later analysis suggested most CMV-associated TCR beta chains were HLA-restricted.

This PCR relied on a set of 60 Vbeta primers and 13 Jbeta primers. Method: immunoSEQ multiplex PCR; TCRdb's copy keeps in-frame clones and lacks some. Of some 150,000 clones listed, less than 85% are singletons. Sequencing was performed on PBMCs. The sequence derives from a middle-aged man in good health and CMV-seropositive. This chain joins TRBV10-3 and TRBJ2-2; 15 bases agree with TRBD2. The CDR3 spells CAISESGLAGGPTGELFF. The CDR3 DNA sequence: TGTGCCATCAGTGAGTCAGGACTAGCGGGGGGGCCGACCGGGGAGCTGTTTTTT.